One sample yielded the 8 T cell receptor beta chains listed below, sequenced in a study of blood T cell repertoires in COVID-19. The repertoire was sequenced with immunoSEQ multiplex PCR; TCRdb's copy has only in-frame clones and lacks some. Among roughly 200,000 clones listed, approximately 91% were seen once. Sequencing was done on a sample of peripheral blood. The receptor set was obtained from a man aged 18 to 35 with active or convalescent COVID-19.

This chain joins TRBV11-2 and TRBJ2-1, with TRBD1 matching 8 bases. The CDR3 sequence is 14 residues long. From germline, CDR1 is SGHAT and CDR2 FQNNGV. V was pared by 5 bases and J by 3 bases, with 3 bases of the junction left unmatched. This CDR3 reads CASSTGTGYNEQFF. The DNA of the CDR3 is TGTGCCAGCAGCACCGGGACAGGCTACAATGAGCAGTTCTTC.

Here the CDR3 reads CASSLGQGEYEQYF. The CDR3 DNA reads as TGCGCCAGCAGCTTGGGGCAGGGGGAATACGAGCAGTACTTC. J is TRBJ2-7 and V is TRBV5-1, with 7 bases matching TRBD1. The CDR3 contains 14 residues. V dropped 0 bases and J dropped 4; count of bases not matched to a gene: 4. CDR1 SGHRS and CDR2 YFSETQ come from the germline V gene.

This chain connects TRBV7-9 to TRBJ2-7; 8 bases line up with TRBD2. The junction had 7 bases not matched to a gene; V was cut back by 3 bases and J by 6 bases. Germline values: CDR1 SEHNR, CDR2 FQNEAQ (reference sequence). This CDR3 contains 14 residues. CDR3 sequence reads: CASSLNGGAGEQYF. CDR3 bases: TGTGCCAGCAGCTTGAACGGGGGGGCTGGCGAGCAGTACTTC.

This clone was picked up one time. The chain recombines TRBV6-5 with TRBJ1-4, with 7 bases that match TRBD1. V shed 5 bases, J shed 4 bases, and the junction held 7 bases outside the gene matches. There are 15 residues in the CDR3. Germline lookup yields CDR1 MNHEY and CDR2 SVGAGI. The CDR3 reads CASSRMGQNNEKLFF. CDR3 bases: TGTGCCAGCAGTAGGATGGGACAGAATAATGAAAAACTGTTTTTT.

This clone was detected a few times. The chain links TRBV24-1 to TRBJ1-2, with D maybe TRBD1 (5 bases). The CDR3 totals 13 residues. Germline V gene data show CDR1 as KGHDR and CDR2 as SFDVKD. V lost 5 bases to trimming and J lost 3 bases, with 9 bases between them. The CDR3 coding sequence is TGTGCCACCAGTGCTACACAGGACTATGGCTACACCTTC. Its translation is CATSATQDYGYTF.

The chain combines TRBV29-1 with TRBJ1-1; unclear D gene. This CDR3 spans 14 amino acids. Germline values: CDR1 SQVTM, CDR2 ANQGSEA. Trimming pared 6 bases from V and 3 bases from J, leaving 17 bases between. The CDR3 sequence is CSVLGDYLDTEAFF. The CDR3 nucleotides read TGCAGCGTCCTCGGGGATTACTTGGACACTGAAGCTTTCTTT.

The chain links TRBV4-1 to TRBJ1-3, with D hard to call. This CDR3 comprises 17 residues. Between the trimmed V and J ends, which lost 4 bases and 0 bases, there was a span of 16 bases. CDR1 and CDR2 (germline): MGHRA, YSYEKL. The CDR3 here is CASSLRRSGDSGNTIYF. Written as DNA, the CDR3 is TGCGCCAGCAGCCTAAGACGTTCAGGTGACTCTGGAAACACCATATATTTT.

The rearrangement uses TRBV5-4 and TRBJ2-7; unclear D gene. V lost 4 bases to trimming and J lost 6 bases, with 20 bases between them. The germline CDR1 and CDR2 sequences are SGHNT and YYREEE (reference sequence). This CDR3 contains 15 residues. This CDR3 is CASSRFDSSSAEQYF. The CDR3 nucleotides read TGTGCCAGCAGCAGATTCGACTCATCTAGTGCCGAGCAGTACTTC.